One sample yielded the 6 T cell receptor beta chains listed below, sequenced in a study of regulatory T cells in long-lasting Graves disease. Documented time point: persistent/refractory GD, antithyroid drugs over 5 years with positive TRAb. From PBMCs, RNA was extracted and then used to make the TCR library. CDR3-region Arm-PCR and iRepertoire HTBI primers produced the TCR beta libraries. In TCRdb, the multiplex PCR reads were re-called with MiXCR into one record per CDR3 protein. This table has 600,000 to 800,000 distinct CDR3 sequences, 25% to 35% appearing once. The specimen comprised peripheral blood mononuclear cells (PBMCs), sampled when the disease was refractory, from a patient treated with antithyroid drugs. The receptors shown here come from a female donor with Graves disease.

The rearrangement uses TRBV5-1 and TRBJ2-7; D possibly corresponds to TRBD1 (5 bases). Trimming took 7 bases from V and 3 from J, leaving 14 bases between them. Germline V lookup: CDR1 SGHRS, CDR2 YFSETQ. This CDR3 contains 13 residues. This CDR3 is CASGRQSYYEQYF. In DNA form, the CDR3 reads TGCGCCAGCGGAAGACAGAGCTACTACGAGCAGTACTTC.

The chain joins TRBV30 to TRBJ1-1; no firm D call. Trimming pared 4 bases from V and 1 base from J, leaving 10 bases between. Per germline, CDR1 GTSNPN and CDR2 SVGIG (reference sequence). This CDR3 has 13 residues. In DNA, the CDR3 is TGTGCCTGGACTTTTATGGGGAACACTGAAGCTTTCTTT. Translating it yields CAWTFMGNTEAFF. The full variable domain, its missing parts supplied by reference TRBV30 and TRBJ1-1, is SQTIHQWPATLVQPVGSPLSLECTVEGTSNPNLYWYRQAAGRGLQLLFYSVGIGQISSEVPQNLSASRPQDRQFILSSKKLLLSDSGFYLCAWTFMGNTEAFFGQGTRLTVV.

V gene TRBV5-1 combines with J gene TRBJ2-2; 7 bases agree with TRBD1. The CDR3 contains 15 residues. CDR1 is SGHRS, CDR2 YFSETQ, per germline. V lost 2 bases to trimming and J lost 4 bases; unmatched junction nucleotides: 5. The CDR3 bases are TGCGCCAGCAGCTTCTTGACAGGGTCCACCGGGGAGCTGTTTTTT. Encoded protein: CASSFLTGSTGELFF.

As concerns this clonotype: At one end, the junction sequence differs from germline, possibly due to a read error. The genes are TRBV6-1 and TRBJ2-7, with 16 positions matching TRBD2. The CDR3 covers 16 residues. In germline, CDR1 is MNHNS, CDR2 SASEGT. In DNA, the CDR3 is TGTGCCGGCAGAAAGGGACTAGCGGGAGGGTCCTACGAGCAGTACTTC. It yields the protein CAGRKGLAGGSYEQYF.

CDR3 DNA sequence: TGTGCCAGCAGGGATAGCGGCGGAAGCTCCTACAATGAGCAGTTCTTC. Residues: CASRDSGGSSYNEQFF. V and J are TRBV2 and TRBJ2-1; TRBD2 is a possible D gene (6 bases). Trimming removed 6 bases at V and 0 bases at J, with 15 bases between. The CDR3 length is 16 residues. The germline V gene encodes CDR1 SNHLY and CDR2 FYNNEI.

The chain has TRBV11-2 and TRBJ2-7; D remains ambiguous. Germline V gene sequence: CDR1 SGHAT, CDR2 FQNNGV. V was clipped by 0 bases and J by 2 bases, with 11 bases between them. This CDR3 spans 15 amino acids. The CDR3 is CASSLDRAEAYEQYF. The CDR3 DNA reads TGTGCCAGCAGCTTAGATAGGGCAGAGGCCTACGAGCAGTACTTC.